Listed here are 13 T cell receptor beta chains from one sample, sequenced in a study of T cells in Graves' hyperthyroidism and ophthalmopathy. Regions amplified from RNA transcripts were the TCR beta CDR3 regions. The TCR CDR3 was amplified in a first-round RT-PCR using the HTBI primer set. One entry per CDR3 protein results from TCRdb running MiXCR on the multiplex PCR reads. Counted here are approximately 590,000 distinct CDR3 sequences, approximately 15% occurring once; the ten biggest clones make up about 7%. The material sequenced was blood. The receptors shown here come from a woman in her 30s with Graves' hyperthyroidism.

This clonotype has more than one count but fewer than ten. The chain links TRBV5-1 to TRBJ2-1, with D uncertain. CDR3 length: 16 amino acids. Germline V gene data show CDR1 as SGHRS and CDR2 as YFSETQ. V dropped 4 bases and J dropped 7 bases, with 21 bases sitting between them. The CDR3 nucleotides are TGCGCCAGCAGCCAGCTACTTCATGAAACCAAAAATGAGCAGTTCTTC. This codes for CASSQLLHETKNEQFF.

This clonotype was found many times. The chain combines TRBV28 with TRBJ1-4; perhaps TRBD1 as D (6 bases). This CDR3 spans 17 amino acids. The ends were cut back, 3 bases at V and 3 bases at J, with 17 bases in the middle. From germline, CDR1 is MDHEN and CDR2 SYDVKM. In DNA, the CDR3 is TGTGCCAGCAGTTTCCCTCCTACAGGGCTGGCTAATGAAAAACTGTTTTTT. Its translation is CASSFPPTGLANEKLFF.

This clonotype was detected many times. The chain has TRBV7-8 and TRBJ2-3; either TRBD1 or TRBD2 may fit D (5 bases each). The CDR3 contains 16 residues. Per the germline V gene, CDR1 is SGHVS and CDR2 is FQNEAQ. The ends were cut back, 4 bases at V and 0 bases at J, with 14 bases in the middle. CDR3 sequence: CASSSAGTQSTDTQYF. CDR3 nucleotides: TGTGCCAGCAGCTCAGCAGGGACCCAGAGCACAGATACGCAGTATTTT.

Many counts were recorded for this clonotype. The chain uses TRBV30 and TRBJ1-2, with D possibly being TRBD1 (5 bases). The CDR3 loop spans 13 amino acids. CDR1 and CDR2 from the germline V gene are GTSNPN and SVGIG (reference sequence). V gave up 1 base and J gave up 3 bases, with 9 bases separating them. The CDR3 reads CAWSAGPHYGYTF. The CDR3 region has the DNA TGTGCCTGGAGTGCAGGGCCCCACTATGGCTACACCTTC.

This clonotype was found many times. Germline and junction disagree at one end, which may indicate a read error. This sequence joins TRBV3-1 and TRBJ2-7; D ambiguous. Germline CDR1 reads LGHDT; CDR2 reads YNNKEL (reference sequence). The CDR3 runs 14 residues. CDR3 nucleotides: TGTGCCAGCGGCCACGATCCCCGGGCACCCGAGCAGTACTTC. Encoded protein: CASGHDPRAPEQYF.

The V gene is TRBV10-3, the J gene TRBJ1-2; D uncertain. The V gene lost 0 bases and the J gene lost 8 bases, with 7 bases spanning the gap. The CDR3 consists of 12 residues. Germline lookup yields CDR1 ENHRY and CDR2 SYGVKD. In DNA, the CDR3 is TGTGCCATCAGTGAGTCGGCCGACGGCTACACCTTC. It encodes CAISESADGYTF.

This clonotype was observed at least ten times. The V gene is TRBV3-1, the J gene TRBJ2-3; the match to TRBD2 covers 7 bases. Per germline, CDR1 LGHDT and CDR2 YNNKEL (reference sequence). V shed 0 bases, J shed 0 bases, and the junction held 9 bases outside the gene matches. The CDR3 is 18 residues long. CDR3 nucleotide sequence: TGTGCCAGCAGCCAAGACCGACTAGCCCCAACTAGCACAGATACGCAGTATTTT. Its translation: CASSQDRLAPTSTDTQYF.

This clonotype was recorded many times. This rearrangement joins TRBV6-6 to TRBJ2-7; 8 bases agree with TRBD1. There are 15 residues in the CDR3. V shed 0 bases, J shed 3 bases, and the junction held 4 bases outside the gene matches. The germline gives CDR1 MNHNY, CDR2 SVGAGI (reference sequence). In DNA form, the CDR3 reads TGTGCCAGCAGTTACTCGACAGGGGCGGGCTACGAGCAGTACTTC. It codes for CASSYSTGAGYEQYF.

Ten or more counts support this clonotype. The CDR3 loop reads CASSQDGSGSGETQYF. The DNA of the CDR3 is TGTGCCAGCAGCCAAGATGGTAGCGGGAGCGGAGAGACCCAGTACTTC. This rearrangement joins TRBV3-1 to TRBJ2-5; 9 bases fit TRBD2. Germline loops: CDR1 LGHDT, CDR2 YNNKEL (reference sequence). V trimming: 0 bases; J trimming: 4 bases; junction bases outside the gene matches: 6. The CDR3 contains 16 residues.

The chain couples TRBV19 to TRBJ2-2; D unclear. CDR1 is LNHDA and CDR2 is SQIVND in the germline V gene (reference sequence). V shed 0 bases and J shed 4 bases, with 18 bases lying between them. The CDR3 spans 18 residues. The DNA of the CDR3 is TGTGCCAGTAGTATAGATTACGGCTTACTTCGTGGCACCGGGGAGCTGTTTTTT. It codes for CASSIDYGLLRGTGELFF.

CDR3 protein: CAIRTHEAGYEQYF. The CDR3 bases are TGTGCCATCAGGACCCATGAGGCGGGGTACGAGCAGTACTTC. This chain joins TRBV10-3 and TRBJ2-7; tentatively, D is TRBD2 (6 bases). Germline V CDR1 and CDR2: ENHRY, SYGVKD. CDR3 length: 14 amino acids. Between the trimmed V and J ends, which lost 6 bases and 4 bases, there was a span of 16 bases.

This clonotype was detected only a few times. The chain joins TRBV5-1 to TRBJ2-3; 7 bases line up with TRBD2. The germline V gene encodes CDR1 SGHRS and CDR2 YFSETQ. After removal of 2 bases from V and 2 bases from J, the junction contained 5 bases not matched to a gene. CDR3 size: 15 residues. CDR3: CASSFVAGDTDTQYF. The CDR3 DNA reads as TGCGCCAGCAGCTTCGTCGCGGGAGACACAGATACGCAGTATTTT. Using reference TRBV5-1 and TRBJ2-3 for the parts outside the CDR3, the full variable domain is KAGVTQTPRYLIKTRGQQVTLSCSPISGHRSVSWYQQTPGQGLQFLFEYFSETQRNKGNFPGRFSGRQFSNSRSEMNVSTLELGDSALYLCASSFVAGDTDTQYFGPGTRLTVL.

The chain recombines TRBV5-1 with TRBJ2-3; 13 bases agree with TRBD2. CDR1 is SGHRS, CDR2 YFSETQ, per germline. The junction had 16 bases not matched to a gene; V was cut back by 4 bases and J by 2 bases. This CDR3 contains 20 residues. The CDR3 region is CASSQGPRTGLAGDTDTQYF. For the CDR3, the DNA is TGCGCCAGCAGCCAAGGACCCCGGACAGGACTAGCGGGAGACACAGATACGCAGTATTTT.